The 24 T cell receptor beta chains reported below all come from one sample, sequenced in a study of shared clonotypes between healthy human individuals. The method was immunoSEQ multiplex PCR; TCRdb's version includes in-frame clones alone and lacks a portion of them. The sample yields 2.5 million or so clones, more than 90% seen once. Sequencing was performed on naive CD4+ T cells sorted from blood. As for subset: CD45RA+ positively selected. The receptors stem from a man aged 18 to 35 in good health.

The V gene is TRBV10-1, the J gene TRBJ2-2; 9 nucleotides agree with TRBD1. V lost 4 bases, J lost 4 bases, and 7 bases stayed unmatched. CDR3 length: 16 amino acids. Germline CDR1 and CDR2: WNHNN and SYGVQD (reference sequence). The CDR3: CASSGTGQGRTGELFF. The CDR3, as DNA: TGCGCCAGCAGTGGAACGGGACAGGGTCGCACCGGGGAGCTGTTTTTT.

This rearrangement joins TRBV9 to TRBJ2-7; D remains ambiguous. From germline, CDR1 is SGDLS and CDR2 YYNGEE. V lost 7 bases and J lost 0, with 8 bases in between. The CDR3 contains 12 residues. This CDR3 reads CASGRSSYEQYF. In nucleotides, the CDR3 is TGTGCCAGCGGAAGGAGCTCCTACGAGCAGTACTTC. The full variable domain, in which reference TRBV9 and TRBJ2-7 provide the parts outside the CDR3, is DSGVTQTPKHLITATGQRVTLRCSPRSGDLSVYWYQQSLDQGLQFLIQYYNGEERAKGNILERFSAQQFPDLHSELNLSSLELGDSALYFCASGRSSYEQYFGPGTRLTVT.

V usage is TRBV14 and J usage is TRBJ1-1, with unresolved D. CDR1 is SGHDN, CDR2 FVKESK, per germline. V was cut by 3 bases and J by 5 bases, with 7 bases left in between. CDR3 length equals 12 residues. CDR3 in amino acids: CASSHLGTEAFF. CDR3 sequence (DNA): TGTGCCAGCAGCCACCTCGGGACTGAAGCTTTCTTT.

This clone was counted a single time. The gene calls are TRBV28 and TRBJ2-5; TRBD2 is a possible D gene (6 bases). The CDR3 is 16 amino acids. The V and J ends lost 3 bases and 7 bases respectively, with 21 bases between them. CDR1 MDHEN and CDR2 SYDVKM come from the germline V gene. The CDR3 loop reads CASSFRLAAGIRTQYF. The CDR3 bases are TGTGCCAGCAGTTTCCGGTTAGCGGCGGGTATTCGGACCCAGTACTTC.

The rearrangement uses TRBV21-1 and TRBJ2-7; TRBD1, as called in the table, went unchecked against the DNA. TRBV21-1 is an annotated pseudogene. The CDR3 is 14 amino acids. The CDR3 protein is CASSKIIQVDEQYF. CDR3 DNA sequence: TGTGCCAGCAGCAAAATCATTCAGGTTGACGAGCAGTACTTC.

The table lists this clone with a few counts. The rearrangement links TRBV27 to TRBJ2-7; D not resolved. The CDR3 is 12 residues long. In germline, CDR1 is MNHEY, CDR2 SMNVEV (reference sequence). The ends were cut back, 7 bases at V and 3 bases at J, with 10 bases in the middle. CDR3 amino acids: CASTSPLYEQYF. The CDR3 DNA sequence: TGTGCCAGCACCTCCCCCCTCTACGAGCAGTACTTC.

This chain links TRBV5-1 with TRBJ1-2, with unresolved D. The V end lost 5 bases, the J end lost 8 bases, and 16 bases lay between the germline ends. The germline V gene has CDR1 SGHRS and CDR2 YFSETQ. This CDR3 has 13 amino acids. CDR3 DNA sequence: TGCGCCAGCAGATCGGTCGGGGTATACGGCTACACCTTC. Protein: CASRSVGVYGYTF.

The J gene is TRBJ2-2, the V gene TRBV7-2; 7 bases agree with TRBD1. The germline V gene has CDR1 SGHTA and CDR2 FQGNSA. The CDR3 runs to 16 residues. V lost 1 base to trimming and J lost 4 bases; unmatched junction nucleotides: 6. Here the CDR3 DNA reads TGTGCCAGCAGCTTAGAACTGACAGGGCCCACCGGGGAGCTGTTTTTT. This sequence encodes CASSLELTGPTGELFF.

This chain connects TRBV19 to TRBJ2-2, with 12 bases that match TRBD2. The CDR3 is made up of 20 amino acids. The V gene end was trimmed by 4 bases and the J gene end by 4 bases; junction bases not matched to a gene: 16. Looked up from germline, CDR1 is LNHDA and CDR2 is SQIVND (reference sequence). The CDR3 bases are TGTGCCAGTAGTAGCGGAGGACTAGCGGGAATGGGCGCGAGCACCGGGGAGCTGTTTTTT. It yields the protein CASSSGGLAGMGASTGELFF.

This sequence joins TRBV7-2 and TRBJ2-7; 9 bases line up with TRBD1. V was pared by 4 bases and J by 2 bases, with 6 bases of the junction left unmatched. The CDR3 is 15 amino acids. Germline V CDR1 and CDR2: SGHTA, FQGNSA. The DNA for the CDR3 is TGTGCCAGCAGCTCCTACGGGACAGGGCCCTACGAGCAGTACTTC. This gives the protein CASSSYGTGPYEQYF.

V is TRBV11-2 and J is TRBJ2-7; D possibly uses TRBD1 or TRBD2 (6 bases each). Germline V lookup: CDR1 SGHAT, CDR2 FQNNGV. Deletions cut 7 bases from V and 5 bases from J, with 18 bases between. The CDR3 runs 14 residues. The CDR3 protein is CASTPVGGRHEQYF. Written as DNA, the CDR3 is TGTGCCAGCACCCCAGTAGGGGGGCGGCACGAGCAGTACTTC.

This chain connects TRBV9 to TRBJ2-5; 9 bases fit TRBD1. The CDR3 is made up of 15 amino acids. Germline CDR1 and CDR2: SGDLS and YYNGEE. With 5 bases clipped from V and 2 bases from J, the junction kept 7 bases outside the gene matches. This chain's CDR3 is CASSTPGQGQETQYF. CDR3 nucleotides: TGTGCCAGCAGTACGCCGGGACAGGGACAAGAGACCCAGTACTTC.

The chain carries TRBV6-4 and TRBJ2-1; 8 nucleotides match TRBD1. The J segment lost 6 bases and the V segment lost 3 bases, leaving 4 bases of the junction unmatched. Germline CDR1 and CDR2: MRHNA and SNTAGT. The CDR3 has 14 amino acids. The CDR3 spells CASSEQGGGNEQFF. CDR3 DNA sequence: TGTGCCAGCAGTGAACAGGGGGGAGGCAATGAGCAGTTCTTC.

This rearrangement joins TRBV5-5 to TRBJ2-7; the D call may be TRBD1 or TRBD2 (5 bases each). Trimming cost V 5 bases and J 3 bases, with 15 bases left between them. The CDR3 is 14 amino acids. Germline CDR1 and CDR2: SGHKS and YYEKEE (reference sequence). CDR3 coding DNA: TGTGCCAGCAGTTCACCGGGACGTAGCTACGAGCAGTACTTC. Translating it yields CASSSPGRSYEQYF.

This chain uses TRBV21-1 with TRBJ1-6; the table's D call TRBD1 went unverified against the DNA. TRBV21-1 has pseudogene status. The CDR3 length is 18 residues. CDR3 nucleotide sequence: TGTGCCAGCAGCCGGTTCCCAGGGGGTAGCTCCTATAATTCACCCCTCCACTTT. Residues: CASSRFPGGSSYNSPLHF.

The chain is built from TRBV2 and TRBJ1-4; D ambiguous. The CDR3 has 11 residues. With 10 bases removed from V and 8 bases from J, the gap between germline ends came to 11 bases. Germline V gene lookup returns CDR1 SNHLY and CDR2 FYNNEI. For the CDR3, the DNA is TGTGCCACCTTCGGCGGAGAAAAACTGTTTTTT. Translated, it gives CATFGGEKLFF.

The chain links TRBV4-1 to TRBJ2-5, with 10 bases aligning to TRBD2. Germline V gene data show CDR1 as MGHRA and CDR2 as YSYEKL. The CDR3 is 16 amino acids. J was trimmed by 5 bases and V by 0 bases; bases with no gene match: 6. The CDR3 DNA reads TGCGCCAGCAGCCAAGATCGGTCTAGCGGGGGCGAGACCCAGTACTTC. Its translation: CASSQDRSSGGETQYF.

V usage is TRBV6-1 and J usage is TRBJ2-2, with 9 bases lining up with TRBD1. V dropped 2 bases and J dropped 4; count of bases not matched to a gene: 8. The CDR3 has 17 amino acids. Germline V gives CDR1 MNHNS, CDR2 SASEGT. CDR3 coding DNA: TGTGCCAGCAGTGAACTATGGACAGGGGCTGTCACCGGGGAGCTGTTTTTT. Translation gives CASSELWTGAVTGELFF.

To note about this clone: Other DNA sequences in the same sample also yield this CDR3. The chain recombines TRBV30 with TRBJ1-1; D possibly corresponds to TRBD1 (6 bases). The CDR3 spans 12 residues. V was trimmed by 3 bases and J by 5 bases, leaving 10 bases between them. The germline V gene has CDR1 GTSNPN and CDR2 SVGIG (reference sequence). CDR3 region: CAWSTGRTEAFF. DNA for the CDR3: TGTGCCTGGAGCACAGGGCGGACTGAAGCTTTCTTT. Based on the CDR3 plus reference TRBV30 and TRBJ1-1, the full variable domain is SQTIHQWPATLVQPVGSPLSLECTVEGTSNPNLYWYRQAAGRGLQLLFYSVGIGQISSEVPQNLSASRPQDRQFILSSKKLLLSDSGFYLCAWSTGRTEAFFGQGTRLTVV.

The chain joins TRBV10-2 to TRBJ1-3, with D possibly matching TRBD1 (6 bases). V lost 10 bases and J lost 7, with 11 bases in between. This CDR3 contains 11 residues. Germline V gene sequence: CDR1 WSHSY, CDR2 SAAADI. The DNA of the CDR3 is TGCGCCACCCCGACAGGCAACACCATATATTTT. Its translation is CATPTGNTIYF.

The DNA of the CDR3 is TGTGCCATCAAGTCAGGGACTAGCGGAACCACAGATACGCAGTATTTT. It specifies CAIKSGTSGTTDTQYF. This chain joins TRBV10-3 and TRBJ2-3; 11 bases fit TRBD2. CDR3 length equals 16 residues. Per the germline V gene, CDR1 is ENHRY and CDR2 is SYGVKD. J gave up 2 bases and V 7 bases, and 8 bases lay outside the gene matches.

The chain links TRBV6-1 to TRBJ1-2; a weak D match, TRBD1 (5 bases). CDR3 length: 15 amino acids. Per germline, CDR1 MNHNS and CDR2 SASEGT. Trimming removed 4 bases at V and 0 bases at J, with 12 bases between. The CDR3: CASSVRGDANYGYTF. The CDR3 bases are TGTGCCAGCAGTGTGAGAGGGGACGCTAACTATGGCTACACCTTC.

The chain carries TRBV10-3 and TRBJ1-6; possible D gene TRBD1, 6 bases. V dropped 8 bases and J dropped 9 bases, with 20 bases sitting between them. There are 15 residues in the CDR3. Germline V gives CDR1 ENHRY, CDR2 SYGVKD. CDR3 amino acids: CAIGGGGALSSPLHF. CDR3 DNA sequence: TGTGCCATCGGGGGCGGGGGGGCGCTTAGTTCACCCCTCCACTTT.

The chain uses TRBV4-3 and TRBJ2-1; D gene unclear. This CDR3 spans 16 amino acids. The V end was cut by 4 bases, the J end by 1 base, with 14 bases between. The V gene's germline CDR1 is LGHNA and CDR2 YSLEER. CDR3 nucleotide sequence: TGCGCCAGCAGCCCCCGGGCAGGACCTTCCTACAATGAGCAGTTCTTC. It translates to CASSPRAGPSYNEQFF.